What follows are 26 T cell receptor beta chains derived from one specimen sequenced in a study of T cell responses to AZD1222 COVID-19 vaccine. Profiling relied on immunoSEQ multiplex PCR, and the TCRdb table lists in-frame clones only, not all of them. The profile shows roughly 180,000 clones, 85% to 95% of them singletons. The specimen comprised peripheral blood, sampled 28 days after the second AZD1222 dose. The receptors stem from an adult who received the AZD1222 COVID-19 vaccine.

The V gene is TRBV19, the J gene TRBJ1-5, with D unresolved. CDR3 length: 15 amino acids. In germline, CDR1 is LNHDA, CDR2 SQIVND (reference sequence). V shed 5 bases and J shed 0 bases, with 11 bases lying between them. The CDR3 coding sequence is TGTGCCAGTAGTTTCGGACGGTATAGCAATCAGCCCCAGCATTTT. Amino acid sequence: CASSFGRYSNQPQHF.

The chain combines TRBV28 with TRBJ1-5; D call uncertain. V was shortened by 3 bases and J by 2 bases, with 11 bases between the two germline ends. This CDR3 has 15 amino acids. Per germline, CDR1 MDHEN and CDR2 SYDVKM. CDR3 in DNA: TGTGCCAGCAGTTTGGAAGGGTGGGGCAATCAGCCCCAGCATTTT. Translation: CASSLEGWGNQPQHF.

This clone was counted a few times. This rearrangement joins TRBV5-4 to TRBJ1-5, with TRBD1 as a possible D gene (5 bases). V lost 0 bases to trimming and J lost 3 bases, with 10 bases between them. From germline, CDR1 is SGHNT and CDR2 YYREEE (reference sequence). CDR3 length: 15 residues. Here the CDR3 DNA reads TGTGCCAGCAGCTTGGTCGAAGGGGACAATCAGCCCCAGCATTTT. This translates into CASSLVEGDNQPQHF.

Only one count was recorded for this clone. The chain has TRBV27 and TRBJ1-2; D is perhaps TRBD1 (5 bases). The CDR3 runs 14 residues. Germline values: CDR1 MNHEY, CDR2 SMNVEV (reference sequence). Trimming removed 7 bases at V and 8 bases at J, with 20 bases between. In DNA, the CDR3 is TGTGCCAGCAAGGGACGAGCTCCATCGGAGGGCTACACCTTC. As protein: CASKGRAPSEGYTF.

V gene TRBV6-1 combines with J gene TRBJ1-2, with D possibly TRBD1 on 5 matching bases. Germline CDR1 and CDR2: MNHNS and SASEGT. The V end was cut by 2 bases, the J end by 3 bases, with 22 bases between. The CDR3 totals 18 residues. In DNA form, the CDR3 reads TGTGCCAGCAGTGAACCGGCAGGGTATTCCCTCCTGCACTATGGCTACACCTTC. It codes for CASSEPAGYSLLHYGYTF.

This rearrangement joins TRBV7-6 to TRBJ1-2; D is uncertain. CDR3 length equals 11 residues. Germline lookup yields CDR1 SGHVS and CDR2 FNYEAQ. V was cut by 0 bases and J by 5 bases, with 1 base left in between. The CDR3 DNA sequence: TGTGCCAGCAGCTTAGCGTATGGCTACACCTTC. Residues: CASSLAYGYTF.

The gene calls are TRBV6-6 and TRBJ1-2; D may be TRBD1 (6 bases). The V gene's germline CDR1 is MNHNY and CDR2 SVGAGI (reference sequence). This CDR3 has 12 residues. V was pared by 5 bases and J by 2 bases, with 6 bases between. DNA of the CDR3: TGTGCCAGCAGTACAGGGAACTATGGCTACACCTTC. This gives the protein CASSTGNYGYTF.

V usage is TRBV18 and J usage is TRBJ2-1, with a tentative D call TRBD1 (6 bases). The CDR3 extends over 14 amino acids. The V end lost 3 bases, the J end lost 6 bases, and 12 bases lay between the germline ends. CDR1 is KGHSH and CDR2 is LQKENI in the germline V gene. The CDR3 bases are TGTGCCAGCTCACCGACAGGACCTAGCAATGAGCAGTTCTTC. This encodes CASSPTGPSNEQFF.

The genes are TRBV24-1 and TRBJ2-3; D remains ambiguous. The V end was cut by 3 bases, the J end by 5 bases, with 5 bases between. The length of the CDR3 is 12 residues. Germline loops: CDR1 KGHDR, CDR2 SFDVKD. The CDR3, as DNA: TGTGCCACCAGTGATCTCGTAGATACGCAGTATTTT. It specifies CATSDLVDTQYF.

This chain connects TRBV6-5 to TRBJ1-1; D call uncertain. The CDR3 consists of 14 residues. Germline-derived CDR1 and CDR2 are MNHEY and SVGAGI. Trimming left V 6 bases short and J 1 base short, with 12 bases between. The CDR3 region is CASRLTGPNTEAFF. In DNA form, the CDR3 reads TGTGCCAGCAGGCTGACGGGCCCGAACACTGAAGCTTTCTTT.

The chain has TRBV7-9 and TRBJ1-2; 8 positions agree with TRBD1. Germline lookup yields CDR1 SEHNR and CDR2 FQNEAQ (reference sequence). The CDR3 is made up of 18 amino acids. The V and J ends lost 0 bases and 4 bases, in that order; junction bases with no gene match: 13. This CDR3 is CASSLAWLDRASSYGYTF. In DNA, the CDR3 is TGTGCCAGCAGCTTAGCGTGGTTGGACAGGGCCTCCTCCTATGGCTACACCTTC.

This clone was observed a few times. The chain couples TRBV6-5 to TRBJ1-2; D may be TRBD1 (6 bases). Germline CDR1 is MNHEY and CDR2 is SVGAGI. This CDR3 comprises 11 residues. The CDR3 protein is CSQGPLAGYTF. The CDR3 nucleotides are TGTTCTCAGGGGCCCCTTGCGGGCTACACCTTC.

This clone was counted a single time. This chain joins TRBV18 and TRBJ2-5; the match to TRBD2 covers 8 bases. CDR3 length: 15 amino acids. Germline trimming cut 2 bases from V and 4 bases from J; bases unmatched to any gene: 6. Germline V gene data show CDR1 as KGHSH and CDR2 as LQKENI. DNA for the CDR3: TGTGCCAGCTCACCAAGAGCGGGGGAGGGAGAGACCCAGTACTTC. Translating gives CASSPRAGEGETQYF.

This chain links TRBV19 with TRBJ1-1; D may be TRBD1 (5 bases). CDR1 and CDR2 from the germline V gene are LNHDA and SQIVND (reference sequence). This CDR3 comprises 13 residues. Trimming shortened V by 6 bases and J by 5 bases, and 13 bases separated the two germline ends. The CDR3 reads CASSIRDITEAFF. In nucleotides, the CDR3 is TGTGCCAGTAGCATCAGGGATATAACTGAAGCTTTCTTT.

The genes are TRBV7-9 and TRBJ2-1; 8 positions agree with TRBD1. The CDR3 length is 17 residues. In germline, CDR1 is SEHNR, CDR2 FQNEAQ (reference sequence). The V gene end was trimmed by 5 bases and the J gene end by 3 bases; junction bases not matched to a gene: 12. CDR3 coding DNA: TGTGCCAGCAGCCTCATCCGAGGGACAGGTAGCTACAATGAGCAGTTCTTC. The encoded protein is CASSLIRGTGSYNEQFF.

CDR3 DNA sequence: TGTGCCAGTAGTGAATCGGGAAGGGATGGCTACACCTTC. Translating it yields CASSESGRDGYTF. V and J are TRBV19 and TRBJ1-2; D remains unclear. V lost 5 bases to trimming and J lost 6 bases, with 13 bases between them. Germline-derived CDR1 and CDR2 are LNHDA and SQIVND (reference sequence). The CDR3 totals 13 residues.

The CDR3 nucleotides read TGTGCCAGCAGCCAATTCCGCCTTGGGACCCTCCGCATGGGCTACACCTTC. The encoded protein is CASSQFRLGTLRMGYTF. This rearrangement joins TRBV3-1 (or the pseudogene TRBV3-2) to TRBJ1-2; maybe TRBD1 (5 bases). The V end was cut by 2 bases, the J end by 8 bases, with 24 bases between. Per the germline V gene, CDR1 is LGHDT and CDR2 is YNNKEL (reference sequence). The CDR3 is 17 residues long.

The chain recombines TRBV6-6 with TRBJ2-6, with TRBD1 identical over 8 bases. Germline-derived CDR1 and CDR2 are MNHNY and SVGAGI (reference sequence). V lost 5 bases and J lost 1; bases outside the gene matches: 13. This CDR3 comprises 19 residues. This CDR3 is CASSRRGTGFVSGANVLTF. The DNA of the CDR3 is TGTGCCAGCAGTCGTCGGGGGACAGGCTTCGTGTCTGGGGCCAACGTCCTGACTTTC.

The chain is built from TRBV3-1 (or the pseudogene TRBV3-2) and TRBJ1-1; D remains ambiguous. This CDR3 is built from 12 residues. Looked up from germline, CDR1 is LGHDT and CDR2 is YNNKEL (reference sequence). Trimming shortened V by 4 bases and J by 7 bases, and 10 bases separated the two germline ends. In DNA form, the CDR3 reads TGTGCCAGCAGCCCGTTTTGGGGTGAAGCTTTCTTT. Encoded protein: CASSPFWGEAFF.

The rearrangement uses TRBV5-4 and TRBJ1-4; D gene uncertain. Germline-derived CDR1 and CDR2 are SGHNT and YYREEE (reference sequence). The CDR3 is 15 amino acids. The ends were cut back, 0 bases at V and 4 bases at J, with 10 bases in the middle. CDR3 protein: CASSLGSAGNEKLFF. The CDR3 nucleotides read TGTGCCAGCAGCTTGGGGAGTGCGGGTAATGAAAAACTGTTTTTT.

The rearrangement uses TRBV30 and TRBJ2-7, with D possibly being TRBD2 (6 bases). The CDR3 covers 12 residues. V was pared by 0 bases and J by 3 bases, with 6 bases between. Looked up from germline, CDR1 is GTSNPN and CDR2 is SVGIG (reference sequence). DNA for the CDR3: TGTGCCTGGAGTGTGGAGGGCTACGAGCAGTACTTC. It encodes CAWSVEGYEQYF.

The chain joins TRBV9 to TRBJ2-7, with TRBD2 as a possible D gene (5 bases). V dropped 2 bases and J dropped 0 bases, with 12 bases sitting between them. CDR1 is SGDLS, CDR2 YYNGEE, per germline. The CDR3 length is 15 residues. The DNA of the CDR3 is TGTGCCAGCAGCGTCGGGATAATGAGCTCCTACGAGCAGTACTTC. It translates to CASSVGIMSSYEQYF. The full variable domain, completed using reference TRBV9 and TRBJ2-7, is DSGVTQTPKHLITATGQRVTLRCSPRSGDLSVYWYQQSLDQGLQFLIQYYNGEERAKGNILERFSAQQFPDLHSELNLSSLELGDSALYFCASSVGIMSSYEQYFGPGTRLTVT.

This chain links TRBV11-3 with TRBJ1-2, with 9 positions matching TRBD1. The germline CDR1 and CDR2 sequences are SGHNT and YENEEA. V lost 5 bases, J lost 5 bases, and 6 bases stayed unmatched. The CDR3 extends over 14 amino acids. CDR3 protein: CASSPRDRAYGYTF. The DNA for the CDR3 is TGTGCCAGCAGCCCCAGGGACAGGGCATATGGCTACACCTTC.

The rearrangement links TRBV11-2 to TRBJ2-7; 7 nucleotides agree with TRBD1. V lost 4 bases to trimming and J lost 0 bases; unmatched junction nucleotides: 3. The CDR3 runs to 14 residues. Germline V CDR1 and CDR2: SGHAT, FQNNGV. The CDR3 loop is CASSSDRSSYEQYF. The CDR3 DNA reads as TGTGCCAGCAGCTCGGACAGGAGCTCCTACGAGCAGTACTTC.

The chain carries TRBV6-2 or TRBV6-3 and TRBJ1-6, with 9 positions matching TRBD1. The ends lost 2 bases at V and 8 bases at J; junction bases unmatched: 7. This CDR3 region has 16 residues. Germline V gene sequence: CDR1 MNHEY, CDR2 SVGEGT. CDR3 loop: CASSYRGQGLYSPLHF. The DNA of the CDR3 is TGTGCCAGCAGTTACAGGGGACAGGGACTTTATTCACCCCTCCACTTT.

This chain uses TRBV3-1 (or the pseudogene TRBV3-2) with TRBJ1-3; 7 nucleotides agree with TRBD1. Germline V gene sequence: CDR1 LGHDT, CDR2 YNNKEL (reference sequence). This CDR3 is 16 amino acids long. V lost 4 bases to trimming and J lost 0 bases; unmatched junction nucleotides: 6. CDR3 sequence: CASSRRQGTSGNTIYF. The CDR3 DNA is TGTGCCAGCAGCCGGAGACAGGGCACCTCTGGAAACACCATATATTTT.